Following are 5 T cell receptor beta chains from one sample sequenced in a study of T cell responses to AZD1222 COVID-19 vaccine. Measured with immunoSEQ multiplex PCR; TCRdb has only the in-frame clones, and not every one. This sample has tens of thousands of clones, with just over 90% found just once. Sequenced here: peripheral blood, sampled on day 0 of AZD1222 vaccination. The source is an adult in good health.

This clone has just a few counts. The chain combines TRBV3-1 (or the pseudogene TRBV3-2) with TRBJ1-1, with D perhaps matching TRBD1 (5 bases). Germline CDR1 LGHDT, CDR2 YNNKEL (reference sequence). The CDR3 totals 15 residues. Between the trimmed V and J ends, which lost 6 bases and 6 bases, there was a span of 20 bases. The CDR3 reads CASSSRRGREAEAFF. The CDR3 coding sequence is TGTGCCAGCAGTAGCCGTAGGGGCCGGGAAGCTGAAGCTTTCTTT.

The CDR3 nucleotides are TGTGCCGTGGGGCCTCAGCCCCAGCATTTT. Translating it yields CAVGPQPQHF. V and J are TRBV19 and TRBJ1-5; the D gene is possibly TRBD1 (5 bases). The germline CDR1 and CDR2 sequences are LNHDA and SQIVND (reference sequence). The CDR3 runs to 10 residues. The V gene lost 11 bases and the J gene lost 6 bases, with 8 bases spanning the gap.

The chain is built from TRBV6-2 or TRBV6-3 and TRBJ1-5, with 9 bases matching TRBD1. CDR3 length equals 18 residues. With 6 bases clipped from V and 4 bases from J, the junction kept 16 bases outside the gene matches. Germline assignment: CDR1 MNHEY and CDR2 SVGEGT. The CDR3 sequence is CASSRGEWTGASNQPQHF. The CDR3, as DNA: TGTGCCAGCAGCCGTGGGGAATGGACAGGGGCCTCGAATCAGCCCCAGCATTTT.

The rearrangement uses TRBV6-2 or TRBV6-3 and TRBJ2-3; a weak D match, TRBD1 (6 bases). CDR3 length: 13 amino acids. Germline V gene data show CDR1 as MNHEY and CDR2 as SVGEGT. Deletions cut 4 bases from V and 4 bases from J, with 9 bases between. This chain's CDR3 is CASSWDTADTQYF. CDR3 DNA sequence: TGTGCCAGCAGTTGGGACACCGCAGATACGCAGTATTTT.

CDR3 in amino acids: CASSLSSGFSYGYTF. The CDR3 DNA reads as TGTGCCAGCAGCTTATCCAGCGGGTTTAGCTATGGCTACACCTTC. The rearrangement joins TRBV7-2 to TRBJ1-2; D not certain. This CDR3 is 15 amino acids long. V dropped 2 bases and J dropped 4 bases, with 14 bases sitting between them. CDR1 is SGHTA, CDR2 FQGNSA, per germline.